These 24 T cell receptor beta chains were all obtained from the same sample, sequenced in a study of T cell changes during pregnancy in multiple sclerosis. The method was immunoSEQ multiplex PCR; TCRdb's version includes in-frame clones alone and lacks a portion of them. There are about 61,000 clones in the sample; nearly 95% occur only once, and about 2.6% lies in the top ten. Sequencing used CD8+ T cells from peripheral blood mononuclear cells, obtained in the third trimester of pregnancy. The receptors here all came from a female donor with multiple sclerosis, enrolled in a pregnancy study.

J is TRBJ2-3 and V is TRBV15; the match to TRBD1 covers 8 bases. V dropped 0 bases and J dropped 1; count of bases not matched to a gene: 0. Germline-derived CDR1 and CDR2 are LNHNV and YYDKDF (reference sequence). This CDR3 comprises 15 residues. The CDR3 DNA reads TGTGCCACCAGCAGAGAGGGACAGGGCACAGATACGCAGTATTTT. Its protein product is CATSREGQGTDTQYF.

The rearrangement links TRBV14 to TRBJ2-1; perhaps TRBD2 as D (6 bases). The germline V gene encodes CDR1 SGHDN and CDR2 FVKESK. Trimming took 1 base from V and 9 from J, leaving 10 bases between them. The CDR3 is 13 residues long. The CDR3 sequence: CASSQGPGLEQFF. DNA for the CDR3: TGTGCCAGCAGCCAAGGACCGGGACTTGAGCAGTTCTTC.

This chain uses TRBV10-2 with TRBJ2-7, with D possibly matching TRBD2 (6 bases). The CDR3 totals 15 residues. V was clipped by 2 bases and J by 0 bases, with 11 bases between them. CDR1 WSHSY and CDR2 SAAADI come from the germline V gene. The CDR3 DNA sequence: TGCGCCAGCAGTGAGCTAAGCGGGCGCTCCTACGAGCAGTACTTC. This sequence encodes CASSELSGRSYEQYF.

The chain couples TRBV29-1 to TRBJ1-5; D is uncertain. The V and J ends lost 7 bases and 7 bases respectively, with 14 bases between them. The CDR3 sequence is 12 residues long. Germline values: CDR1 SQVTM, CDR2 ANQGSEA. The CDR3 bases are TGCAGCGCCCAAGAGGGTAACCAGCCCCAGCATTTT. Amino acids: CSAQEGNQPQHF.

The J gene is TRBJ2-3, the V gene TRBV5-6; TRBD2 agrees at 9 bases. V shed 0 bases, J shed 4 bases, and the junction held 3 bases outside the gene matches. There are 15 residues in the CDR3. The V gene's germline CDR1 is SGHDT and CDR2 YYEEEE. The CDR3 region has the DNA TGTGCCAGCAGCTTGGGGACTAGCGACGCAGATACGCAGTATTTT. Encoded protein: CASSLGTSDADTQYF.

The gene calls are TRBV6-1 and TRBJ2-7, with TRBD1 matching over 9 bases. This CDR3 is 15 amino acids long. Looked up from germline, CDR1 is MNHNS and CDR2 is SASEGT. V trimming: 5 bases; J trimming: 0 bases; junction bases outside the gene matches: 5. CDR3 amino acids: CASSRTGDNSYEQYF. CDR3 nucleotide sequence: TGTGCCAGCAGTAGGACAGGGGACAACTCCTACGAGCAGTACTTC.

The V gene is TRBV7-2, the J gene TRBJ2-7; the match to TRBD1 covers 9 bases. CDR3 length: 16 amino acids. J gave up 6 bases and V 6 bases, and 15 bases lay outside the gene matches. Germline V gene sequence: CDR1 SGHTA, CDR2 FQGNSA. CDR3: CASSQDTGTGLREQYF. The CDR3, as DNA: TGTGCCAGCAGTCAAGACACCGGGACAGGGCTTCGCGAGCAGTACTTC.

This sequence joins TRBV11-2 and TRBJ1-5; a possible D gene is TRBD1 (5 bases). The germline gives CDR1 SGHAT, CDR2 FQNNGV. This CDR3 spans 15 amino acids. The V and J ends lost 8 bases and 7 bases respectively, with 21 bases between them. The CDR3 DNA sequence: TGTGCCAGCCTCAAGACAGCGCGCTTGGGGCAGCCCCAGCATTTT. Its translation: CASLKTARLGQPQHF. The full variable domain, its missing parts supplied by reference TRBV11-2 and TRBJ1-5, is EAGVAQSPRYKIIEKRQSVAFWCNPISGHATLYWYQQILGQGPKLLIQFQNNGVVDDSQLPKDRFSAERLKGVDSTLKIQPAKLEDSAVYLCASLKTARLGQPQHFGDGTRLSIL.

The V and J genes are TRBV6-1 and TRBJ1-5; D unresolved. Germline assignment: CDR1 MNHNS and CDR2 SASEGT. The CDR3 extends over 13 amino acids. V was clipped by 2 bases and J by 4 bases, with 6 bases between them. The CDR3 sequence: CASSELINQPQHF. CDR3 DNA sequence: TGTGCCAGCAGTGAACTAATTAATCAGCCCCAGCATTTT.

CDR3 region: CASNGAWTGSYEQYF. The CDR3 DNA reads as TGTGCCAGCAATGGCGCATGGACGGGATCCTACGAGCAGTACTTC. J is TRBJ2-7 and V is TRBV28; tentative D call: TRBD2 (5 bases). Trimming took off 7 bases at V and 1 base at J, with 17 bases between the two ends. The germline gives CDR1 MDHEN, CDR2 SYDVKM. The CDR3 sequence is 15 residues long.

The rearrangement uses TRBV4-2 and TRBJ2-6, with D uncertain. The CDR3 totals 19 residues. Germline CDR1 reads LGHNA; CDR2 reads YNFKEQ. Trimming shortened V by 0 bases and J by 0 bases, and 15 bases separated the two germline ends. CDR3 DNA: TGTGCCAGCAGCCAAGATCCGACTGCAGCCCTCTCTGGGGCCAACGTCCTGACTTTC. Amino acids: CASSQDPTAALSGANVLTF.

The gene calls are TRBV19 and TRBJ2-7, with 10 bases that match TRBD1. Germline-derived CDR1 and CDR2 are LNHDA and SQIVND (reference sequence). The CDR3 length is 14 residues. J gave up 6 bases and V 3 bases, and 5 bases lay outside the gene matches. The CDR3 DNA reads TGTGCCAGTAGTATGACAGGGGGCCCGGGCGAGCAGTACTTC. Residues: CASSMTGGPGEQYF.

The V and J genes are TRBV5-6 and TRBJ2-7, with a tentative D call TRBD2 (6 bases). The germline V gene has CDR1 SGHDT and CDR2 YYEEEE. The CDR3 runs to 14 residues. Trimming left V 4 bases short and J 1 base short, with 12 bases between. The CDR3 reads CASSQEGRSYEQYF. The CDR3, as DNA: TGTGCCAGCAGCCAAGAGGGGAGGTCCTACGAGCAGTACTTC.

This clone was seen just once. This chain connects TRBV6-6 to TRBJ2-7; possible D gene TRBD2, 6 bases. This CDR3 region has 12 residues. V lost 6 bases and J 2 bases, leaving 8 bases between the germline ends. Germline loops: CDR1 MNHNY, CDR2 SVGAGI (reference sequence). In nucleotides, the CDR3 is TGTGCCAGCAGAGGAGGGGCCTACGAGCAGTACTTC. It translates to CASRGGAYEQYF.

The CDR3 DNA reads as TGTGCCAGCAGCTTAGCCGGGGGTTCCTACGAGCAGTACTTC. Its protein product is CASSLAGGSYEQYF. The V and J genes are TRBV7-2 and TRBJ2-7, with D possibly being TRBD2 (6 bases). The ends were cut back, 0 bases at V and 1 base at J, with 7 bases in the middle. This CDR3 spans 14 amino acids. Germline lookup yields CDR1 SGHTA and CDR2 FQGNSA.

The rearrangement uses TRBV6-6 and TRBJ2-1; weak D call: TRBD2 (6 bases). V was pared by 0 bases and J by 10 bases, with 10 bases between. The length of the CDR3 is 13 residues. Per the germline V gene, CDR1 is MNHNY and CDR2 is SVGAGI (reference sequence). DNA for the CDR3: TGTGCCAGCAGTTACTCGCTAGCGAGGGAGCAGTTCTTC. Encoded protein: CASSYSLAREQFF.

CDR3 loop: CASSRREPGELFF. The CDR3 nucleotides read TGTGCCAGCAGTCGCAGGGAACCCGGGGAGCTGTTTTTT. This chain connects TRBV6-5 to TRBJ2-2, with a tentative D call TRBD1 (5 bases). Germline V lookup: CDR1 MNHEY, CDR2 SVGAGI. The V end lost 5 bases, the J end lost 6 bases, and 10 bases lay between the germline ends. The CDR3 has 13 amino acids.

CDR3 amino acids: CAWDRVPGELFF. CDR3 in DNA: TGTGCCTGGGACAGGGTTCCCGGGGAGCTGTTTTTT. This chain connects TRBV30 to TRBJ2-2, with TRBD1 matching 7 bases. The CDR3 has 12 amino acids. Germline loops: CDR1 GTSNPN, CDR2 SVGIG (reference sequence). V was clipped by 5 bases and J by 6 bases; unmatched bases: 3.

V is TRBV13 and J is TRBJ2-7; the match to TRBD1 covers 8 bases. The germline V gene encodes CDR1 PRHDT and CDR2 FYEKMQ (reference sequence). Germline trimming cut 1 base from V and 0 bases from J; bases unmatched to any gene: 2. The CDR3 contains 15 residues. CDR3 coding DNA: TGTGCCAGCAGCTTAGCCGGGACAGGCTCCTACGAGCAGTACTTC. Translating it yields CASSLAGTGSYEQYF.

This clone was observed once. The chain uses TRBV13 and TRBJ2-3; a possible D gene is TRBD2 (6 bases). Germline assignment: CDR1 PRHDT and CDR2 FYEKMQ (reference sequence). The CDR3 is made up of 16 amino acids. The V and J ends lost 0 bases and 6 bases respectively, with 16 bases between them. The CDR3 loop is CASSLGSGPVGDTQYF. In DNA, the CDR3 is TGTGCCAGCAGCTTAGGTAGCGGCCCCGTCGGTGATACGCAGTATTTT.

The chain recombines TRBV10-1 with TRBJ2-7; D possibly corresponds to TRBD2 (6 bases). Germline V gene sequence: CDR1 WNHNN, CDR2 SYGVQD (reference sequence). The CDR3 has 13 amino acids. The ends were cut back, 0 bases at V and 7 bases at J, with 10 bases in the middle. In DNA, the CDR3 is TGCGCCAGCAGTGAGTCGGCGGGGCGGGAGCAGTACTTC. It specifies CASSESAGREQYF.

The chain combines TRBV4-3 with TRBJ2-1, with TRBD1 matching 7 bases. This CDR3 has 17 amino acids. V shed 0 bases and J 4 bases; nucleotides not matched to a gene: 9. Germline assignment: CDR1 LGHNA and CDR2 YSLEER. Here the CDR3 DNA reads TGCGCCAGCAGCCAAGACGTTGGGACAGCACTTTACAATGAGCAGTTCTTC. Protein product: CASSQDVGTALYNEQFF.

The chain links TRBV5-1 to TRBJ2-2; no definite D call. Germline CDR1 SGHRS, CDR2 YFSETQ. V was pared by 7 bases and J by 3 bases, with 10 bases between. This CDR3 region has 13 residues. The CDR3 loop is CASHDTDTGELFF. CDR3 coding DNA: TGCGCCAGCCACGACACGGACACCGGGGAGCTGTTTTTT.

The chain couples TRBV5-4 to TRBJ2-3, with 15 nucleotides matching TRBD2. The V gene's germline CDR1 is SGHNT and CDR2 YYREEE (reference sequence). CDR3 length: 18 residues. V lost 9 bases to trimming and J lost 0 bases; unmatched junction nucleotides: 11. For the CDR3, the DNA is TGTGCCACCTCGGGACTAGCGGGAGGATTGTCAAGCACAGATACGCAGTATTTT. This translates into CATSGLAGGLSSTDTQYF. Based on the CDR3 plus reference TRBV5-4 and TRBJ2-3, the full variable domain is ETGVTQSPTHLIKTRGQQVTLRCSSQSGHNTVSWYQQALGQGPQFIFQYYREEENGRGNFPPRFSGLQFPNYSSELNVNALELDDSALYLCATSGLAGGLSSTDTQYFGPGTRLTVL.